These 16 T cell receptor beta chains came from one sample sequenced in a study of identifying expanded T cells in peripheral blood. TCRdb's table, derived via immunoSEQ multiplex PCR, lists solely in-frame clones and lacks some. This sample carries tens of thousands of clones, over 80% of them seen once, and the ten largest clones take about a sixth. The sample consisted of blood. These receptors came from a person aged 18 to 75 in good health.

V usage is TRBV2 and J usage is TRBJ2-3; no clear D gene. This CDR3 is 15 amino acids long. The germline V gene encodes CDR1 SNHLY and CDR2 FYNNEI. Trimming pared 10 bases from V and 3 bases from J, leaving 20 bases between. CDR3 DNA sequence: TGTGCCACTCGGAAGACGCAGAGAGAAACAGATACGCAGTATTTT. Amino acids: CATRKTQRETDTQYF.

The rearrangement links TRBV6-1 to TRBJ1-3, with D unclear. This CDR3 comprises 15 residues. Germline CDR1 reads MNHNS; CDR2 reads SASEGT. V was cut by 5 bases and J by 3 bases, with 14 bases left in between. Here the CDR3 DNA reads TGTGCCAGCAGTTCGGGGAGGTTGGGTGGAAACACCATATATTTT. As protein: CASSSGRLGGNTIYF.

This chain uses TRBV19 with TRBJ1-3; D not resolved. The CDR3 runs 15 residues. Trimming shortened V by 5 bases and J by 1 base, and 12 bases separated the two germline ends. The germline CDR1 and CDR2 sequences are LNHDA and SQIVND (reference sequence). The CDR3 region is CASSPAGGSGNTIYF. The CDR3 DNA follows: TGTGCCAGTAGTCCCGCCGGCGGGTCTGGAAACACCATATATTTT.

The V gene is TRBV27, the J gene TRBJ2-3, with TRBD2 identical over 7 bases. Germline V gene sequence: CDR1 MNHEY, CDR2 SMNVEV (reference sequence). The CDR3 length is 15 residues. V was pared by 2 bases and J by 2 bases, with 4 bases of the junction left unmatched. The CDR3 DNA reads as TGTGCCAGCAGTTTAGGGGGGGTATACACAGATACGCAGTATTTT. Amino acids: CASSLGGVYTDTQYF.

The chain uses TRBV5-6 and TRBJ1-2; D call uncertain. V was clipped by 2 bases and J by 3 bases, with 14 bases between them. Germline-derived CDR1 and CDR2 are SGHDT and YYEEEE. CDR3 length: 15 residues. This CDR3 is CASSFQGSHHYGYTF. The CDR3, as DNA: TGTGCCAGCAGCTTCCAAGGATCCCACCACTATGGCTACACCTTC.

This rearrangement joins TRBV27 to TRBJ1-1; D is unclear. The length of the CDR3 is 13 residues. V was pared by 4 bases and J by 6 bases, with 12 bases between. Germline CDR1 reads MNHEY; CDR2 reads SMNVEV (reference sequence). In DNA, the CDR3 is TGTGCCAGCAGTTGGGAGGGAAGGGCTGAAGCTTTCTTT. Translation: CASSWEGRAEAFF.

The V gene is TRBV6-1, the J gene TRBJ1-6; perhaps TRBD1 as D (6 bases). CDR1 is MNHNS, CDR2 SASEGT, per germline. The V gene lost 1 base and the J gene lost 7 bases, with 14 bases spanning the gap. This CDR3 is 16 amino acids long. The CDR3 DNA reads TGTGCCAGCAGTGAAGTATGGGGGGCTCAGAATTCACCCCTCCACTTT. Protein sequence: CASSEVWGAQNSPLHF.

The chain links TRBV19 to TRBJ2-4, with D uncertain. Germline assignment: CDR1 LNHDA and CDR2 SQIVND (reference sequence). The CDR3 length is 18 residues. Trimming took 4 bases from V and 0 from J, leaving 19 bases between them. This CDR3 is CASSTTNAGYLAKNIQYF. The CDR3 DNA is TGTGCCAGTAGTACCACAAACGCAGGATATTTAGCCAAAAACATTCAGTACTTC.

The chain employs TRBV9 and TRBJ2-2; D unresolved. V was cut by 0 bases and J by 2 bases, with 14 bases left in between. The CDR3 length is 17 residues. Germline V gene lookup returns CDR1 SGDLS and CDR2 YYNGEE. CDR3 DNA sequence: TGTGCCAGCAGCGTAGATCTCGTCAACAGAAACACCGGGGAGCTGTTTTTT. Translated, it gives CASSVDLVNRNTGELFF.

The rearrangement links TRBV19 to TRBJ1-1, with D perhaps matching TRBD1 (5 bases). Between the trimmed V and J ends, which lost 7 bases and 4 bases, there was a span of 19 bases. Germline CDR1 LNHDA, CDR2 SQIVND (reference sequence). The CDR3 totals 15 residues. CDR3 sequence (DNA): TGTGCCAGTAAGTGGGGGAGGGGCGACGGCACTGAAGCTTTCTTT. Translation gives CASKWGRGDGTEAFF.

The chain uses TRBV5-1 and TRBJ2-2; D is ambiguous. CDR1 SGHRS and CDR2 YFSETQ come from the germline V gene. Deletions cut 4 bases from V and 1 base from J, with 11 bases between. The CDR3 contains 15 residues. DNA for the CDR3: TGCGCCAGCAGCCCTGACCCTCAGAACACCGGGGAGCTGTTTTTT. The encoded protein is CASSPDPQNTGELFF. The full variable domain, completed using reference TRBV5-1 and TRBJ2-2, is KAGVTQTPRYLIKTRGQQVTLSCSPISGHRSVSWYQQTPGQGLQFLFEYFSETQRNKGNFPGRFSGRQFSNSRSEMNVSTLELGDSALYLCASSPDPQNTGELFFGEGSRLTVL.

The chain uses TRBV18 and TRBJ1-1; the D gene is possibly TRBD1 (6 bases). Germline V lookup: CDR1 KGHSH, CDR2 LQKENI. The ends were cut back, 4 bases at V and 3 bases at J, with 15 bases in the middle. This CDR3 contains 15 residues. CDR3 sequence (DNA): TGTGCCAGCTCACTCCAGGGGCAGAAAGACACTGAAGCTTTCTTT. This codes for CASSLQGQKDTEAFF.

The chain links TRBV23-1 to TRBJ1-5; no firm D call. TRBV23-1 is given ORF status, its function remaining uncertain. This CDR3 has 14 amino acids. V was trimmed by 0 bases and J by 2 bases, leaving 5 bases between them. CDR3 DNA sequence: TGCGCCAGCAGTCAATCTGGAGGCAATCAGCCCCAGCATTTT. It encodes CASSQSGGNQPQHF.

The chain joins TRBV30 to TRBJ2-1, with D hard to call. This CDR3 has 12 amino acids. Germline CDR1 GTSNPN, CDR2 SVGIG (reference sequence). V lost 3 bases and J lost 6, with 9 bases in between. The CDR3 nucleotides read TGTGCCTGGAGGGCGATGTTCAATGAGCAGTTCTTC. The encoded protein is CAWRAMFNEQFF.

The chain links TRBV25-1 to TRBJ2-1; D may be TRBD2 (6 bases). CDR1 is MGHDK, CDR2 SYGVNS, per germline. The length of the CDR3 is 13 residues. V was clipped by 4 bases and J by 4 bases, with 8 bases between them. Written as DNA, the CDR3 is TGTGCCAGCAGTGGCGGGATTTACAATGAGCAGTTCTTC. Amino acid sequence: CASSGGIYNEQFF.

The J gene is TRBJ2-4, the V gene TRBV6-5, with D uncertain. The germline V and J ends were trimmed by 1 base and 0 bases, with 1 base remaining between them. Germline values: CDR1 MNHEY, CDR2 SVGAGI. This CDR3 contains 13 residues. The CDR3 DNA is TGTGCCAGCAGTTACTTAGCCAAAAACATTCAGTACTTC. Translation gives CASSYLAKNIQYF.